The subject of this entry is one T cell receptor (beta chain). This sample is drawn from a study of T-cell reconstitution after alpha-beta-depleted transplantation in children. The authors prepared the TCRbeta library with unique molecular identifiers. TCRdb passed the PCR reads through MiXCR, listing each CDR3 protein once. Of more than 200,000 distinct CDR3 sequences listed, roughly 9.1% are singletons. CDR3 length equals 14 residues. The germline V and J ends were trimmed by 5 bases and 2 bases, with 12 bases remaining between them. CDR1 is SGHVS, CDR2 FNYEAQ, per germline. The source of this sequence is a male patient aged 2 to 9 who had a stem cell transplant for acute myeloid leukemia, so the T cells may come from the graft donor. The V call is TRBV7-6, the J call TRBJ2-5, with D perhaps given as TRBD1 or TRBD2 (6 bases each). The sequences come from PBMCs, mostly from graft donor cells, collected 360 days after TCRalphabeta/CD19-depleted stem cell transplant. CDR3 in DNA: TGTGCCAGCAGCACCGGGGGCAGGCAAGAGACCCAGTACTTC. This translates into CASSTGGRQETQYF.